Listed here is a single TCR beta chain. No antigen is known for it. This record belongs to a study of shared clonotypes between healthy human individuals. Whole-study context: Samples came from a couple of female and a few male donors aged 18 to 49.

Clones were read by immunoSEQ multiplex PCR, and TCRdb kept only the in-frame ones, dropping some. This table holds over 400,000 clones, 90% to 97% found once. Findings of the study overall: Memory subsets had estimated richness that was generally smaller than that of naive subsets. The study found roughly 5% of naive CD4 clonotypes shared across a handful of donors. It was only blood that was sampled, and tissue repertoires likely differ.

Germline CDR1 reads SQVTM; CDR2 reads ANQGSEA. The CDR3 loop spans 13 amino acids. V lost 3 bases to trimming and J lost 2 bases, with 8 bases between them. This TCR came from a woman aged 25-40 years in good health. The V and J genes are TRBV29-1 and TRBJ1-5; D is unclear. What was sequenced was naive CD4+ T cells sorted from blood. The subset is: CD45RA+ positively selected. The CDR3 loop reads CSVDGGGNQPQHF. The CDR3 DNA reads TGCAGCGTTGATGGTGGGGGCAATCAGCCCCAGCATTTT.